This TCR beta chain was retrieved from a study of blood T cell repertoires in COVID-19. This clone was found a few times. Trimming removed 0 bases from V and 5 bases from J, with 7 bases in between. This CDR3 has 13 amino acids. CDR1 and CDR2 from the germline V gene are MNHNY and SVGAGI (reference sequence). Assay used: immunoSEQ multiplex PCR; TCRdb lists only in-frame clones, some missing. This sample has 200,000 to 300,000 clones, with over 65% found just once. V is TRBV6-6 and J is TRBJ2-5; no firm D call. The sequenced material came from peripheral blood. The sequence came from a woman of 80 years or more with acute or convalescent COVID-19. The CDR3 is CASSYSARETQYF. The CDR3 nucleotides read TGTGCCAGCAGTTACTCAGCGAGGGAGACCCAGTACTTC.